These T cell receptor beta chains were read from a single sample in a study of shared clonotypes between healthy human individuals. Clones were sequenced by immunoSEQ multiplex PCR, and TCRdb holds only the in-frame ones, with some missing. The sample holds approximately 110,000 clones; around 64% are singletons and the top ten take 24%. Sequencing input: memory CD8+ T cells sorted from blood. All receptors derive from a woman aged 30 to 39 in good health. Both conserved end residues are part of each CDR3. Fields, in order: D gene, clone size, J gene, V gene, CDR3 protein, CDR3 DNA. D genes are given only for firm matches. Expanded clones get a size class; other rows say once, few or many, or leave the size out.

TRBD2,once,TRBJ2-5,TRBV28,CASSFSLAGDQETQYF,TGTGCCAGCAGTTTTTCTCTAGCGGGGGACCAAGAGACCCAGTACTTC
NA,few,TRBJ2-1,TRBV1,CTSSQDRLAACHEQFF,TGCACCAGCAGCCAAGATAGGCTAGCGGCGTGCCATGAGCAGTTCTTC
TRBD2,few,TRBJ2-7,TRBV6-1,CASSEAFMGGSVYEQYF,TGTGCCAGCAGTGAAGCCTTCATGGGCGGGAGTGTCTACGAGCAGTACTTC
TRBD1,NA,TRBJ2-6,TRBV19,CASSRQGFATGANVLTF,TGTGCCAGTAGTCGACAGGGGTTTGCAACTGGGGCCAACGTCCTGACTTTC
NA,NA,TRBJ2-4,TRBV4-1,CASSQDLAKNIQYF,TGCGCCAGCAGCCAGGACTTGGCCAAAAACATTCAGTACTTC
NA,once,TRBJ1-1,TRBV11-1,CASSSGGGPEAFF,TGTGCCAGCAGCTCCGGCGGGGGACCTGAAGCTTTCTTT
NA,many,TRBJ1-3,TRBV19,CASSPGHSEGNTIYF,TGTGCCAGTAGTCCCGGACATTCGGAAGGAAACACCATATATTTT
NA,few,TRBJ1-5,TRBV28,CASNRFGNQPQHF,TGTGCCAGCAATCGGTTCGGCAATCAGCCCCAGCATTTT
NA,NA,TRBJ2-7,TRBV18,CASSPGIYEQYF,TGTGCCAGCTCACCGGGTATCTACGAGCAGTACTTC
NA,many,TRBJ2-7,TRBV9,CASSVGSLYEQYF,TGTGCCAGCAGCGTAGGTAGTCTGTACGAGCAGTACTTC
TRBD1,few,TRBJ2-7,TRBV7-8,CASRSRQGARGEQYF,TGTGCCAGCAGATCACGACAGGGGGCGCGGGGGGAGCAGTACTTC
TRBD2,NA,TRBJ2-7,TRBV27,CASRPTSGGYEQYF,TGTGCCAGCAGACCGACTAGCGGGGGCTACGAGCAGTACTTC
NA,NA,TRBJ2-1,TRBV14,CASSRRGEQFF,TGTGCCAGCAGCCGCCGGGGTGAGCAGTTCTTC
NA,few,TRBJ2-6,TRBV27,CASSASGANVLTF,TGTGCCAGCAGTGCGTCTGGGGCCAACGTCCTGACTTTC
NA,once,TRBJ2-6,TRBV7-7,CASSLCPVPQSRANVLTF,TGTGCCAGCAGCCTATGTCCAGTGCCACAAAGTCGGGCCAACGTCCTGACTTTC
NA,NA,TRBJ1-1,TRBV27,CASSFVRGIGWTEAFF,TGTGCCAGCAGTTTTGTTAGGGGCATCGGTTGGACTGAAGCTTTCTTT
NA,NA,TRBJ2-2,TRBV2,CATRVGPNTGELFF,TGTGCCACCCGGGTGGGGCCCAACACCGGGGAGCTGTTTTTT
NA,NA,TRBJ1-1,TRBV6-1,CASSEKGENTEAFF,TGTGCCAGCAGTGAAAAGGGAGAGAACACTGAAGCTTTCTTT
NA,NA,TRBJ2-1,TRBV7-3,CASSHVLSSYNEQFF,TGTGCCAGCAGTCATGTTCTTAGCTCCTACAATGAGCAGTTCTTC
NA,many,TRBJ2-7,TRBV7-2,CASSSYSYEQYF,TGTGCCAGCAGCTCCTATAGCTACGAGCAGTACTTC
NA,NA,TRBJ2-7,TRBV7-2,CASSSDTGYEQYF,TGTGCCAGCAGCTCAGACACGGGCTACGAGCAGTACTTC
TRBD2,NA,TRBJ2-1,TRBV4-1,CASSRTVLAGVDNEQFF,TGCGCCAGCAGCCGGACTGTACTAGCGGGAGTGGACAATGAGCAGTTCTTC
NA,NA,TRBJ2-7,TRBV4-2,CASSQERDSYEQYF,TGTGCCAGCAGCCAAGAACGGGATTCCTACGAGCAGTACTTC
NA,NA,TRBJ2-1,TRBV9,CASSVTPLGNNEQFF,TGTGCCAGCAGCGTAACCCCCCTAGGCAACAATGAGCAGTTCTTC
TRBD1,NA,TRBJ2-7,TRBV6-5,CASSPYTLGGHEQYF,TGTGCCAGCAGTCCCTATACTTTAGGGGGCCACGAGCAGTACTTC
TRBD1,NA,TRBJ1-5,TRBV27,CASSLQGGRANQPQHF,TGTGCCAGCAGTCTCCAGGGGGGACGGGCCAATCAGCCCCAGCATTTT
TRBD1,NA,TRBJ2-7,TRBV7-9,CASSQEPGTGGDEQYF,TGTGCCAGCAGCCAAGAGCCCGGGACAGGGGGCGACGAGCAGTACTTC
NA,once,TRBJ1-2,TRBV7-9,CASSLARISDGYTF,TGTGCCAGCAGCTTAGCCAGGATCAGCGATGGCTACACCTTC
NA,few,TRBJ2-7,TRBV19,CASSIMATPSYEQYF,TGTGCCAGTAGTATAATGGCCACCCCCTCCTACGAGCAGTACTTC
NA,NA,TRBJ1-5,TRBV7-8,CASSPGTYSNQPQHF,TGTGCCAGCAGCCCCGGGACTTATAGCAATCAGCCCCAGCATTTT
TRBD2,once,TRBJ2-1,TRBV7-9,CASGRPPGLAGANEQFF,TGTGCCAGCGGAAGACCCCCGGGACTAGCGGGTGCAAATGAGCAGTTCTTC
NA,NA,TRBJ1-5,TRBV6-4,CASSTGTAVHQPQHF,TGTGCCAGCTCTACTGGCACGGCCGTCCATCAGCCCCAGCATTTT
TRBD1,few,TRBJ2-7,TRBV5-1,CASSSGTADAYEQYF,TGCGCCAGCAGCTCAGGGACAGCCGACGCCTACGAGCAGTACTTC
NA,NA,TRBJ2-7,TRBV6-5,CASSSTLSETHWYF,TGTGCCAGCAGTTCAACCCTATCGGAGACACACTGGTACTTC
TRBD2,NA,TRBJ2-1,TRBV11-2,CASSSPLGLAGGLLNEQFF,TGTGCCAGCAGCTCCCCTCTGGGACTAGCGGGAGGGCTCCTCAATGAGCAGTTCTTC
NA,NA,TRBJ2-5,TRBV2,CASSIHSPRFWTQYF,TGTGCCAGCAGTATTCACTCCCCGCGGTTCTGGACCCAGTACTTC
NA,many,TRBJ1-1,TRBV25-1,CASSVRSGPTEAFF,TGTGCCAGCAGTGTTCGCTCAGGGCCCACTGAAGCTTTCTTT
NA,few,TRBJ2-3,TRBV25-1,CASSDQGGKTDTQYF,TGTGCCAGCAGTGACCAGGGCGGGAAGACAGATACGCAGTATTTT
NA,once,TRBJ2-5,TRBV4-2,CASSQEQGGSAEQYF,TGTGCCAGCAGCCAGGAACAGGGTGGAAGTGCGGAGCAGTACTTC
NA,NA,TRBJ1-2,TRBV28,CASSLFPGSGYTF,TGTGCCAGCAGTTTATTTCCAGGGAGTGGCTACACCTTC
NA,NA,TRBJ2-1,TRBV5-1,CASSSLGPWEQFF,TGCGCCAGCAGCTCGCTCGGTCCTTGGGAGCAGTTCTTC
TRBD2,NA,TRBJ2-7,TRBV9,CASSALAGGVYEQYF,TGTGCCAGCAGCGCCCTAGCGGGAGGGGTCTACGAGCAGTACTTC
NA,few,TRBJ2-7,TRBV27,CASSQNHGGSYEQYF,TGTGCCAGCAGTCAAAATCATGGGGGCTCCTACGAGCAGTACTTC
NA,NA,TRBJ1-4,TRBV27,CASSNYEKLFF,TGTGCCAGCAGTAACTATGAAAAACTGTTTTTT